The 27 T cell receptor beta chains below all came from one sample that was sequenced in a study of OX40 agonist ivuxolimab in advanced cancers. The data were produced by immunoSEQ multiplex PCR, yet TCRdb's version contains in-frame clones alone and is incomplete. The sample lists approximately 76,000 clones, roughly 85% occurring once. This specimen consisted of CD4+ or CD8+ T cells sorted from blood, obtained in a trial of the OX40 agonist ivuxolimab. The receptors derive from an adult with an advanced solid tumor such as melanoma, head and neck, liver or kidney cancer.

The gene calls are TRBV6-5 and TRBJ2-7; TRBD1 aligns across 10 bases. V gave up 11 bases and J gave up 6 bases; unmatched junction bases: 13. This CDR3 has 14 residues. The germline V gene encodes CDR1 MNHEY and CDR2 SVGAGI. The DNA for the CDR3 is TGTGCCGCCAAAAGAGGGACAGGGGCAAGCGAGCAGTACTTC. Its translation is CAAKRGTGASEQYF.

The genes are TRBV18 and TRBJ1-4; D is unclear. The CDR3 contains 14 residues. Trimming cost V 3 bases and J 7 bases, with 12 bases left between them. CDR1 and CDR2 (germline): KGHSH, LQKENI. CDR3 sequence: CASSPGGSGEKLFF. The DNA of the CDR3 is TGTGCCAGCTCACCTGGAGGGTCGGGTGAAAAACTGTTTTTT. Filled out from reference TRBV18 and TRBJ1-4, the complete variable domain reads NAGVMQNPRHLVRRRGQEARLRCSPMKGHSHVYWYRQLPEEGLKFMVYLQKENIIDESGMPKERFSAEFPKEGPSILRIQQVVRGDSAAYFCASSPGGSGEKLFFGSGTQLSVL.

The chain has TRBV7-2 and TRBJ2-7; TRBD2 might be the D (5 bases). This CDR3 has 17 residues. Trimming removed 1 base at V and 6 bases at J, with 22 bases between. Per the germline V gene, CDR1 is SGHTA and CDR2 is FQGNSA. The CDR3 region is CASSLEVPINLGVEQYF. The CDR3, as DNA: TGTGCCAGCAGCTTAGAAGTCCCAATCAACCTGGGAGTCGAGCAGTACTTC.

The chain is built from TRBV5-1 and TRBJ1-4; 7 bases agree with TRBD1. V lost 1 base to trimming and J lost 3 bases; unmatched junction nucleotides: 3. CDR1 is SGHRS and CDR2 is YFSETQ in the germline V gene. This CDR3 is 15 amino acids long. CDR3 loop: CASSLKGAANEKLFF. The CDR3 DNA reads as TGCGCCAGCAGCTTGAAGGGGGCGGCTAATGAAAAACTGTTTTTT.

The chain is built from TRBV29-1 and TRBJ2-2; maybe TRBD2 (5 bases). The V and J ends lost 4 bases and 7 bases respectively, with 16 bases between them. CDR3 length: 14 amino acids. Germline values: CDR1 SQVTM, CDR2 ANQGSEA. The CDR3 sequence: CSVGSPAGNGELFF. CDR3 coding DNA: TGCAGCGTTGGGTCCCCCGCGGGTAACGGGGAGCTGTTTTTT.

The chain employs TRBV12-5 and TRBJ1-2, with 12 bases matching TRBD1. Per the germline V gene, CDR1 is LGHNT and CDR2 is FRNRAP. This CDR3 comprises 18 residues. Trimming removed 8 bases from V and 0 bases from J; junction bases left unmatched: 13. CDR3 sequence: CASKNRDRGPGANYGYTF. In nucleotides, the CDR3 is TGTGCTAGTAAGAACCGGGACAGGGGGCCGGGAGCTAACTATGGCTACACCTTC. The full variable domain, with the rest looked up from reference TRBV12-5 and TRBJ1-2, is DARVTQTPRHKVTEMGQEVTMRCQPILGHNTVFWYRQTMMQGLELLAYFRNRAPLDDSGMPKDRFSAEMPDATLATLKIQPSEPRDSAVYFCASKNRDRGPGANYGYTFGSGTRLTVV.

This chain joins TRBV2 and TRBJ2-1, with D maybe TRBD1 (5 bases). Trimming took 3 bases from V and 4 from J, leaving 13 bases between them. This CDR3 is 15 amino acids long. In germline, CDR1 is SNHLY, CDR2 FYNNEI. CDR3 region: CASSDRVRGYNEQFF. CDR3 sequence (DNA): TGTGCCAGCAGTGATCGGGTAAGGGGATACAATGAGCAGTTCTTC.

The chain uses TRBV6-6 and TRBJ1-3; 7 nucleotides match TRBD1. V shed 5 bases, J shed 0 bases, and the junction held 7 bases outside the gene matches. This CDR3 contains 16 residues. The germline CDR1 and CDR2 sequences are MNHNY and SVGAGI (reference sequence). The CDR3 DNA reads TGTGCCAGCAGTCGACCACAGGGGAGCTCTGGAAACACCATATATTTT. Protein product: CASSRPQGSSGNTIYF.

The rearrangement joins TRBV7-3 to TRBJ2-2; D assignment may be TRBD1 or TRBD2 (5 bases each). V was clipped by 2 bases and J by 1 base, with 5 bases between them. The CDR3 runs 14 residues. The germline CDR1 and CDR2 sequences are SGHTA and FQGTGA. DNA of the CDR3: TGTGCCAGCAGCTTAGGGGGGAACACCGGGGAGCTGTTTTTT. Translating it yields CASSLGGNTGELFF.

The CDR3 is CASRPVDRKNYGYTF. The CDR3 DNA reads TGTGCCAGTAGGCCTGTGGACAGGAAGAACTATGGCTACACCTTC. V usage is TRBV19 and J usage is TRBJ1-2, with 7 bases fitting TRBD1. Germline V lookup: CDR1 LNHDA, CDR2 SQIVND (reference sequence). The CDR3 loop spans 15 amino acids. V shed 6 bases, J shed 2 bases, and the junction held 9 bases outside the gene matches.

The genes are TRBV7-2 and TRBJ2-5; 7 nucleotides align to TRBD2. TRBJ2-7 matches the DNA end more closely, so the J call is doubtful. Germline lookup yields CDR1 SGHTA and CDR2 FQGNSA. This CDR3 is built from 16 residues. The CDR3 DNA reads TGTGCCAGCAGCTCCAGAGGTCTGGGACTACCCTACGAGCAGTACTTC. It specifies CASSSRGLGLPYEQYF.

Written as DNA, the CDR3 is TGTGCCAGCAGCACAGACAGGGGGGGCTGGTTGAACACTGAAGCTTTCTTT. Translated: CASSTDRGGWLNTEAFF. The chain uses TRBV5-8 and TRBJ1-1; the match to TRBD1 covers 9 bases. CDR1 and CDR2 from the germline V gene are SGHTS and YDEGEE. V was clipped by 4 bases and J by 0 bases; unmatched bases: 10. The CDR3 is 17 amino acids.

The genes are TRBV5-6 and TRBJ2-7, with 9 bases fitting TRBD1. The V gene end was trimmed by 4 bases and the J gene end by 6 bases; junction bases not matched to a gene: 11. Germline V gene sequence: CDR1 SGHDT, CDR2 YYEEEE. The CDR3 runs to 15 residues. CDR3 DNA sequence: TGTGCCAGCAGCGCCCCCGGGACAGGGAGAGGCGAGCAGTACTTC. It specifies CASSAPGTGRGEQYF.

This CDR3 reads CASSFEGQGDQPQHF. The CDR3 bases are TGTGCCAGCAGTTTCGAGGGACAGGGCGATCAGCCCCAGCATTTT. This chain joins TRBV27 and TRBJ1-5; TRBD1 matches 9 bases. V gave up 3 bases and J gave up 5 bases; unmatched junction bases: 5. Germline V gene lookup returns CDR1 MNHEY and CDR2 SMNVEV (reference sequence). CDR3 size: 15 residues.

This clone has only a few counts. Other nucleotide sequences in the sample specify the same CDR3. The chain links TRBV9 to TRBJ2-3, with 7 bases that match TRBD2. CDR1 SGDLS and CDR2 YYNGEE come from the germline V gene. The CDR3 has 15 amino acids. With V trimmed by 0 bases and J by 4 bases, 5 bases remained unmatched. CDR3 bases: TGTGCCAGCAGCGTAGTCGGGGGGATGCCAGATACGCAGTATTTT. This sequence encodes CASSVVGGMPDTQYF.

This chain connects TRBV5-1 to TRBJ2-7; D ambiguous. The CDR3 is 14 amino acids. CDR1 is SGHRS, CDR2 YFSETQ, per germline. V shed 0 bases and J shed 5 bases, with 12 bases lying between them. CDR3 in DNA: TGCGCCAGCAGCTTGGAGGACCCAGACCACGAGCAGTACTTC. Translation: CASSLEDPDHEQYF.

CDR3 DNA: TGTGCCTGGAGTCCGGGACAGGGCGCACCCCTCCACTTT. It translates to CAWSPGQGAPLHF. The chain recombines TRBV30 with TRBJ1-6; TRBD1 agrees at 9 bases. V shed 2 bases and J 11 bases; nucleotides not matched to a gene: 4. Germline CDR1 reads GTSNPN; CDR2 reads SVGIG (reference sequence). The CDR3 has 13 residues.

The J gene is TRBJ2-7, the V gene TRBV11-3, with 9 nucleotides matching TRBD2. CDR3 length: 13 residues. The V gene end was trimmed by 11 bases and the J gene end by 6 bases; junction bases not matched to a gene: 11. Germline V CDR1 and CDR2: SGHNT, YENEEA. DNA of the CDR3: TGTGCCCCAATCCCGCGGGAGGGGGGCGAGCAGTACTTC. Encoded protein: CAPIPREGGEQYF.

This clone was seen once. The chain combines TRBV27 with TRBJ2-2; 7 bases line up with TRBD1. CDR3 size: 15 residues. Trimming cost V 5 bases and J 6 bases; bases outside gene matches: 9. From germline, CDR1 is MNHEY and CDR2 SMNVEV (reference sequence). Here the CDR3 DNA reads TGTGCCAGCAGTATAACCGGGACAGTTCCCGGGGAGCTGTTTTTT. Its translation is CASSITGTVPGELFF.

The J gene is TRBJ1-1, the V gene TRBV4-1; 9 nucleotides match TRBD1. CDR1 MGHRA and CDR2 YSYEKL come from the germline V gene. The V segment lost 0 bases and the J segment 5 bases; nucleotides outside the gene matches: 4. The CDR3 runs 15 residues. Here the CDR3 reads CASSQDGTGKTEAFF. CDR3 sequence (DNA): TGCGCCAGCAGCCAAGATGGGACAGGGAAAACTGAAGCTTTCTTT.

This clone has more than one count but fewer than ten. This rearrangement joins TRBV19 to TRBJ1-1; no clear D gene. Germline assignment: CDR1 LNHDA and CDR2 SQIVND (reference sequence). This CDR3 is 13 amino acids long. V was shortened by 4 bases and J by 1 base, with 7 bases between the two germline ends. The CDR3 nucleotides read TGTGCCAGTAGTAAGGCAGCGAACACTGAAGCTTTCTTT. Residues: CASSKAANTEAFF.

The chain joins TRBV6-5 to TRBJ1-1; TRBD1 agrees at 12 bases. Trimming removed 1 base from V and 6 bases from J; junction bases left unmatched: 6. Germline CDR1 reads MNHEY; CDR2 reads SVGAGI. The CDR3 sequence is 16 residues long. CDR3 sequence (DNA): TGTGCCAGCAGTTACTTGGGACAGGGGGCGCGGGCTGAAGCTTTCTTT. Encoded protein: CASSYLGQGARAEAFF.

Only one count was recorded for this clone. V is TRBV18 and J is TRBJ2-2; 8 bases align to TRBD1. Trimming took 3 bases from V and 6 from J; bases not matched to a gene: 9. CDR1 and CDR2 (germline): KGHSH, LQKENI. The CDR3 extends over 16 amino acids. The CDR3 region has the DNA TGTGCCAGCTCACCCCGCACCGGGACAGGCCCCGGGGAGCTGTTTTTT. Its protein is CASSPRTGTGPGELFF.

The chain employs TRBV19 and TRBJ1-1; TRBD1 might be the D (5 bases). The CDR3 runs to 14 residues. Trimming cost V 5 bases and J 2 bases, with 12 bases left between them. Germline V gives CDR1 LNHDA, CDR2 SQIVND (reference sequence). CDR3 DNA sequence: TGTGCCAGTAGTTTCCGGGGGGGTAACACTGAAGCTTTCTTT. Its translation: CASSFRGGNTEAFF. Full variable domain (rest looked up from reference TRBV19 and TRBJ1-1): DGGITQSPKYLFRKEGQNVTLSCEQNLNHDAMYWYRQDPGQGLRLIYYSQIVNDFQKGDIAEGYSVSREKKESFPLTVTSAQKNPTAFYLCASSFRGGNTEAFFGQGTRLTVV.

This chain joins TRBV18 and TRBJ1-5, with D uncertain. The CDR3 is 15 residues long. Germline V gene data show CDR1 as KGHSH and CDR2 as LQKENI. V gave up 6 bases and J gave up 4 bases, with 16 bases separating them. The CDR3 DNA is TGTGCCAGCTCCCTTTCTCCGCCCCTAAATCAGCCCCAGCATTTT. It codes for CASSLSPPLNQPQHF.

This chain connects TRBV5-1 to TRBJ2-3; 9 positions agree with TRBD1. Trimming at V came to 6 bases and at J to 1 base, leaving 9 bases not matched to a gene. Per germline, CDR1 SGHRS and CDR2 YFSETQ. This CDR3 has 16 amino acids. In DNA, the CDR3 is TGCGCCAGCACCTCAGGGACAGGGTCAGGCACAGATACGCAGTATTTT. This gives the protein CASTSGTGSGTDTQYF.

This clone was observed a handful of times. The chain couples TRBV9 to TRBJ1-1; D is unclear. The V gene lost 0 bases and the J gene lost 5 bases, with 8 bases spanning the gap. The germline gives CDR1 SGDLS, CDR2 YYNGEE. This CDR3 spans 13 amino acids. The CDR3 sequence: CASSVAGSTEAFF. In DNA form, the CDR3 reads TGTGCCAGCAGCGTAGCTGGGAGTACTGAAGCTTTCTTT.